Detailed here is one T cell receptor beta chain. What it recognizes is unknown. One junction end does not reproduce the germline sequence, and a read error may be involved. Markers CD45RO/CCR7/CD25/CD127/CD95/CD27 served to sort CD4+ naive, central memory, regulatory and stem cell-like memory cells. This entry belongs to a study of beta chain features in type 1 diabetes. About the study: The examined sorted cells totaled over 85,000,000 across samples. General study points: A closer apparent resemblance between naive, central memory and Treg TCRB repertoires was seen in patients than in healthy donors.

Expressed TCRB transcripts got sequenced, as all isolated RNA was reverse transcribed. Naive, central memory and regulatory T cell samples averaged around 3.9 million reads. Here immunoSEQ multiplex PCR was the method, and the copy in TCRdb shows in-frame clones only, minus some. Of 450,000 to 550,000 clones in the sample, approximately 31% were seen once. The sample taken for sequencing was naive CD4+ T cells from blood. The sequence was collected from a man younger than 30 in good health.

CDR3 protein: CSATTMGPHF. The CDR3 DNA follows: TGCAGTGCTACGACGATGGGGCCCCACTTT. The rearrangement uses TRBV20-1 and TRBJ1-1, with a possible D match to TRBD1 (5 bases). The CDR3 sequence is 10 residues long. Germline CDR1 DFQATT, CDR2 SNEGSKA (reference sequence).